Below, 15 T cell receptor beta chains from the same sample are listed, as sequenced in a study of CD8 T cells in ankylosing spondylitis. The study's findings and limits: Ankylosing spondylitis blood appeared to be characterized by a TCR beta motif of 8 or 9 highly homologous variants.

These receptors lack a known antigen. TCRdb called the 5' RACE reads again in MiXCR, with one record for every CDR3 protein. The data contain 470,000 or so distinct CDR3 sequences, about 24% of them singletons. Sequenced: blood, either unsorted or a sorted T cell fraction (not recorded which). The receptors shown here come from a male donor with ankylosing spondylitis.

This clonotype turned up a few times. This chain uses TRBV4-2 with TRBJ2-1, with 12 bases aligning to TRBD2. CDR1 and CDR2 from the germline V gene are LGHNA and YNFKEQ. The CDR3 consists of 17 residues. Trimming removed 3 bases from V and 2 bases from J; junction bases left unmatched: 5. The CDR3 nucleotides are TGTGCCAGCAGCCAGAGAACTAGCGGGAGGCCCTACAATGAGCAGTTCTTC. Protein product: CASSQRTSGRPYNEQFF.

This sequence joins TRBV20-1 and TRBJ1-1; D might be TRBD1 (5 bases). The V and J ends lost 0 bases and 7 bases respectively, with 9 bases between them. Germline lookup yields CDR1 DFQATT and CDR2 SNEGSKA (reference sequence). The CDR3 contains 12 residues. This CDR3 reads CSARDGGDEAFF. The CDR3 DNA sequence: TGCAGTGCTAGAGATGGGGGGGATGAAGCTTTCTTT.

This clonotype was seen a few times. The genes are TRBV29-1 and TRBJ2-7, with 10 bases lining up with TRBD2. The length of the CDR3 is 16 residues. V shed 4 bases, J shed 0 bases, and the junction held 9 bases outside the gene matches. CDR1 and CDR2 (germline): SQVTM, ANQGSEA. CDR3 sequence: CSVADSGRSFSYEQYF. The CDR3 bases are TGCAGCGTTGCCGATAGCGGGAGGTCCTTCTCCTACGAGCAGTACTTC.

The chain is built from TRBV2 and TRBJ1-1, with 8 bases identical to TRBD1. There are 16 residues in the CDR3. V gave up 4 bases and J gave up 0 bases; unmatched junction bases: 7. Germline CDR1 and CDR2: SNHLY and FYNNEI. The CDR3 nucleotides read TGTGCCAGCAGTGGGACAGGGCGAAGGATGAACACTGAAGCTTTCTTT. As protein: CASSGTGRRMNTEAFF.

CDR3 coding DNA: TGTGCCACCAGCAGAGTTACCGGGACCCAACGGGACGAGCAGTACTTC. Protein sequence: CATSRVTGTQRDEQYF. This chain connects TRBV15 to TRBJ2-7, with D perhaps TRBD1 or TRBD2 (5 bases each). The germline gives CDR1 LNHNV, CDR2 YYDKDF (reference sequence). V dropped 1 base and J dropped 5 bases, with 18 bases sitting between them. This CDR3 region has 16 residues.

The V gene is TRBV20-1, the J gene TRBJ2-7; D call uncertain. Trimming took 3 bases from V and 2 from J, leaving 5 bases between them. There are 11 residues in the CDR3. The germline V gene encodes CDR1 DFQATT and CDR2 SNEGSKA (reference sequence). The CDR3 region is CSARSPYEQYF. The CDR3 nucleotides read TGCAGTGCTAGGAGCCCCTACGAGCAGTACTTC.

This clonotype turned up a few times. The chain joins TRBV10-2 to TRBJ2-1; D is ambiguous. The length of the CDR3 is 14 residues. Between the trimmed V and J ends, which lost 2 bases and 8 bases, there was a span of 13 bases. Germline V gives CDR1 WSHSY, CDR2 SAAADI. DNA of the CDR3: TGCGCCAGCAGTGAGATTCAGAGGTTCGATGAGCAGTTCTTC. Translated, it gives CASSEIQRFDEQFF.

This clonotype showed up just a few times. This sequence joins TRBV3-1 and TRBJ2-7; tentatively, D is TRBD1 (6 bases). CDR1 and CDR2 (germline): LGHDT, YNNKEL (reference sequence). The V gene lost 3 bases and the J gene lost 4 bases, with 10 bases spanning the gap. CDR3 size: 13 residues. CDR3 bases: TGTGCCAGCAGCCAGCTCCAGGGGTACGAGCAGTACTTC. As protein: CASSQLQGYEQYF.

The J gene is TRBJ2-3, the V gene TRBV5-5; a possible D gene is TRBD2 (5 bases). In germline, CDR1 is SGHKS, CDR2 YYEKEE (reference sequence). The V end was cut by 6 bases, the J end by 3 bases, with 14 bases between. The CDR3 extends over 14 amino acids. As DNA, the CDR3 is TGTGCCAGCATCCCTCAGGAGGAAACAGATACGCAGTATTTT. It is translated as CASIPQEETDTQYF.

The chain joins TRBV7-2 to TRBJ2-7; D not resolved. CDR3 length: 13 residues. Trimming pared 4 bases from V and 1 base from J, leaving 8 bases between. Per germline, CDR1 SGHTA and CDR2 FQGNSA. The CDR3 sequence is CASSSEHSYEQYV. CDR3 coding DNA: TGTGCCAGCAGCTCAGAACATTCCTACGAGCAGTACGTC.

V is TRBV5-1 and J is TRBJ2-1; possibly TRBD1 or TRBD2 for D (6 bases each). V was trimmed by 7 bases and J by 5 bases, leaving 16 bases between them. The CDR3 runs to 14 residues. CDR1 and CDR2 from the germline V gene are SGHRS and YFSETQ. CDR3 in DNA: TGCGCCAGCGGTGTAGGGGGGCCCCACAATGAGCAGTTCTTC. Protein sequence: CASGVGGPHNEQFF.

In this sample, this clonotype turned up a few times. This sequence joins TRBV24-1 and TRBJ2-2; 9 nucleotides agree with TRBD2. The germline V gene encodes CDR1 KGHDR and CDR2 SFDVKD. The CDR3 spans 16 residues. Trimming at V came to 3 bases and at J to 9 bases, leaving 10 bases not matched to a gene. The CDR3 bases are TGTGCCACCAGTGATCCTATAGCGGGAGCGGCCAGGGAGCTGTTTTTT. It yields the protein CATSDPIAGAARELFF.

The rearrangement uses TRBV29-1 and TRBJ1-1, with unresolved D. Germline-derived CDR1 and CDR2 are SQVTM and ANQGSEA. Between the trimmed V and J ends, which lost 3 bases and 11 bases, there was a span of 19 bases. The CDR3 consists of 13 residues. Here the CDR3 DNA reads TGCAGCGTTGAGAGGGTTTTTCAATCCGTGGCTTTCTTT. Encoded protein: CSVERVFQSVAFF.

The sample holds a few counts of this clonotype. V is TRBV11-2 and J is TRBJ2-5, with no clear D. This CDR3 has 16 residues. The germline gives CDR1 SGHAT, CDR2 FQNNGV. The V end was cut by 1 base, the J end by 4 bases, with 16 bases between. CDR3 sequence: CASSLGPAGTLETQYF. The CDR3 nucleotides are TGTGCCAGCAGCTTAGGTCCCGCTGGTACCCTAGAGACCCAGTACTTC.

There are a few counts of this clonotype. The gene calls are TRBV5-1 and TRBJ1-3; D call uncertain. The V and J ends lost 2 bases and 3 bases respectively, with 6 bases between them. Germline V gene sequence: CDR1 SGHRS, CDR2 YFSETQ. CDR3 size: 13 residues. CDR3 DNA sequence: TGCGCCAGCAGCTTAGACAATGGAAACACCATATATTTT. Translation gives CASSLDNGNTIYF.